This entry lists 22 T cell receptor beta chains sequenced from one sample in a study of cytomegalovirus exposure and HLA in healthy donors. This PCR relied on a set of 60 Vbeta primers and 13 Jbeta primers. Here immunoSEQ multiplex PCR was the method, and the copy in TCRdb shows in-frame clones only, minus some. Among under 45,000 clones listed, roughly 60% were seen once. The sequenced sample consisted of PBMCs. Source of these receptors: a human donor in good health.

The CDR3 loop is CSVEDREPLAYGYTF. In DNA, the CDR3 is TGCAGCGTTGAAGATCGGGAACCACTAGCCTATGGCTACACCTTC. The rearrangement links TRBV29-1 to TRBJ1-2; D gene uncertain. Germline-derived CDR1 and CDR2 are SQVTM and ANQGSEA. Trimming pared 0 bases from V and 4 bases from J, leaving 15 bases between. This CDR3 comprises 15 residues.

This clone has a handful of counts. The chain employs TRBV19 and TRBJ2-5, with TRBD2 matching 9 bases. V lost 9 bases, J lost 5 bases, and 13 bases stayed unmatched. Germline V gene sequence: CDR1 LNHDA, CDR2 SQIVND (reference sequence). There are 15 residues in the CDR3. The CDR3 DNA reads TGTGCCAGATGCGGGGGGGAACCACCGCTGGAGACCCAGTACTTC. It is translated as CARCGGEPPLETQYF.

The chain is built from TRBV6-5 and TRBJ2-7; 9 bases match TRBD1. CDR1 and CDR2 from the germline V gene are MNHEY and SVGAGI. This CDR3 is 16 amino acids long. V dropped 2 bases and J dropped 6; count of bases not matched to a gene: 11. The CDR3 sequence is CASSYALGQGIREQYF. CDR3 sequence (DNA): TGTGCCAGCAGTTACGCCCTCGGACAGGGGATCCGCGAGCAGTACTTC.

DNA of the CDR3: TGTGCCAGCAGTTCGACAGGGGGATCAGCTTACACCTTC. Translated, it gives CASSSTGGSAYTF. The chain has TRBV6-5 and TRBJ1-2; 9 bases line up with TRBD1. Germline CDR1 MNHEY, CDR2 SVGAGI. V dropped 4 bases and J dropped 11; count of bases not matched to a gene: 8. This CDR3 contains 13 residues.

The chain employs TRBV7-9 and TRBJ1-3; 10 nucleotides align to TRBD1. From germline, CDR1 is SEHNR and CDR2 FQNEAQ (reference sequence). Losses at the gene ends were 6 bases for V and 4 bases for J; bases not matched to a gene: 6. The CDR3 contains 15 residues. CDR3 DNA: TGTGCCAGCAGGTCGGGACAGGGGTCCGGAAACACCATATATTTT. Encoded protein: CASRSGQGSGNTIYF. The full variable domain, with the rest looked up from reference TRBV7-9 and TRBJ1-3, is DTGVSQNPRHKITKRGQNVTFRCDPISEHNRLYWYRQTLGQGPEFLTYFQNEAQLEKSRLLSDRFSAERPKGSFSTLEIQRTEQGDSAMYLCASRSGQGSGNTIYFGEGSWLTVV.

The rearrangement joins TRBV6-6 to TRBJ2-3; D may be TRBD2 (5 bases). Germline CDR1 is MNHNY and CDR2 is SVGAGI (reference sequence). CDR3 size: 15 residues. The ends were cut back, 2 bases at V and 2 bases at J, with 11 bases in the middle. CDR3 sequence: CASSYGTGYTDTQYF. The CDR3 coding sequence is TGTGCCAGCAGTTACGGTACGGGGTACACAGATACGCAGTATTTT.

CDR3 nucleotide sequence: TGTGCCAGCAGCCCGAGGACTAGTTTTGGGGAGCTGTTTTTT. Translating gives CASSPRTSFGELFF. This chain links TRBV9 with TRBJ2-2; 7 bases align to TRBD2. The CDR3 is 14 residues long. In germline, CDR1 is SGDLS, CDR2 YYNGEE. V was pared by 4 bases and J by 8 bases, with 8 bases of the junction left unmatched. Full variable domain (outside the CDR3, taken from reference TRBV9 and TRBJ2-2): DSGVTQTPKHLITATGQRVTLRCSPRSGDLSVYWYQQSLDQGLQFLIQYYNGEERAKGNILERFSAQQFPDLHSELNLSSLELGDSALYFCASSPRTSFGELFFGEGSRLTVL.

The rearrangement links TRBV13 to TRBJ2-1; 9 nucleotides align to TRBD2. Germline CDR1 is PRHDT and CDR2 is FYEKMQ (reference sequence). V gave up 3 bases and J gave up 5 bases; unmatched junction bases: 5. The CDR3 is 15 amino acids. For the CDR3, the DNA is TGTGCCAGCAGCTTCGAGACTAGCGGTAACAATGAGCAGTTCTTC. Amino acids: CASSFETSGNNEQFF.

The chain is built from TRBV30 and TRBJ2-7; 10 positions agree with TRBD1. The CDR3 spans 13 residues. Germline V lookup: CDR1 GTSNPN, CDR2 SVGIG (reference sequence). V dropped 4 bases and J dropped 1; count of bases not matched to a gene: 1. Written as DNA, the CDR3 is TGTGCCTGGACGGACAGGGGGTCCTACGAGCAGTACTTC. It specifies CAWTDRGSYEQYF. Based on the CDR3 plus reference TRBV30 and TRBJ2-7, the full variable domain is SQTIHQWPATLVQPVGSPLSLECTVEGTSNPNLYWYRQAAGRGLQLLFYSVGIGQISSEVPQNLSASRPQDRQFILSSKKLLLSDSGFYLCAWTDRGSYEQYFGPGTRLTVT.

V gene TRBV2 combines with J gene TRBJ1-2, with TRBD1 identical over 8 bases. Losses at the gene ends were 2 bases for V and 4 bases for J; bases not matched to a gene: 3. The CDR3 is 14 amino acids. Germline values: CDR1 SNHLY, CDR2 FYNNEI. This CDR3 reads CASSESTGVYGYTF. The DNA for the CDR3 is TGTGCCAGCAGTGAATCGACAGGGGTCTATGGCTACACCTTC. The full variable domain, with the rest looked up from reference TRBV2 and TRBJ1-2, is EPEVTQTPSHQVTQMGQEVILRCVPISNHLYFYWYRQILGQKVEFLVSFYNNEISEKSEIFDDQFSVERPDGSNFTLKIRSTKLEDSAMYFCASSESTGVYGYTFGSGTRLTVV.

The chain uses TRBV4-1 and TRBJ1-5, with 9 nucleotides matching TRBD1. CDR1 is MGHRA, CDR2 YSYEKL, per germline. The CDR3 extends over 15 amino acids. Trimming took 1 base from V and 7 from J; bases not matched to a gene: 5. CDR3: CASSQGGQGNQPQHF. DNA for the CDR3: TGCGCCAGCAGCCAAGGGGGACAGGGAAACCAGCCCCAGCATTTT.

The rearrangement links TRBV4-1 to TRBJ2-7, with TRBD1 matching 9 bases. The V and J ends lost 0 bases and 2 bases, in that order; junction bases with no gene match: 5. Germline loops: CDR1 MGHRA, CDR2 YSYEKL. The CDR3 is 16 amino acids. The CDR3 loop is CASSQDPGTGTYEQYF. The CDR3 nucleotides read TGCGCCAGCAGCCAAGACCCCGGGACAGGGACCTACGAGCAGTACTTC.

V usage is TRBV5-1 and J usage is TRBJ2-7; D is perhaps TRBD1 (5 bases). Trimming took off 0 bases at V and 2 bases at J, with 12 bases between the two ends. The CDR3 length is 15 residues. Germline CDR1 SGHRS, CDR2 YFSETQ. CDR3 DNA sequence: TGCGCCAGCAGCTTGGTTACCTCAGGGACCTACGAGCAGTACTTC. It translates to CASSLVTSGTYEQYF.

This clone was found a few times. The gene calls are TRBV5-1 and TRBJ1-2; 7 bases fit TRBD1. The CDR3 totals 15 residues. V shed 0 bases, J shed 4 bases, and the junction held 6 bases outside the gene matches. Germline V CDR1 and CDR2: SGHRS, YFSETQ. The CDR3 is CASSLGGTAFYGYTF. The DNA of the CDR3 is TGCGCCAGCAGCTTGGGCGGGACAGCCTTCTATGGCTACACCTTC.

This rearrangement joins TRBV10-3 to TRBJ2-3; 7 bases line up with TRBD2. This CDR3 region has 14 residues. Trimming took 8 bases from V and 4 from J; bases not matched to a gene: 9. Germline CDR1 and CDR2: ENHRY and SYGVKD. CDR3 sequence (DNA): TGTGCCATCGGTTCCGGCGGGGGTGCAGATACGCAGTATTTT. It yields the protein CAIGSGGGADTQYF.

This clone was recorded a few times. The chain employs TRBV6-5 and TRBJ1-3; tentative D call: TRBD1 (6 bases). CDR1 is MNHEY and CDR2 is SVGAGI in the germline V gene. Trimming pared 10 bases from V and 0 bases from J, leaving 13 bases between. The CDR3 sequence is 14 residues long. CDR3 in amino acids: CATRKGGSGNTIYF. CDR3 sequence (DNA): TGTGCCACCAGAAAAGGGGGCTCTGGAAACACCATATATTTT.

This sequence joins TRBV27 and TRBJ2-7, with 10 bases lining up with TRBD2. The germline V gene has CDR1 MNHEY and CDR2 SMNVEV (reference sequence). The CDR3 length is 12 residues. V lost 9 bases to trimming and J lost 3 bases; unmatched junction nucleotides: 2. The CDR3 DNA follows: TGTGCCAGTCGGACTAGCGGCTACGAGCAGTACTTC. It specifies CASRTSGYEQYF.

The sample holds one count of this clone. The gene calls are TRBV6-1 and TRBJ1-5; tentatively, D is TRBD1 (5 bases). Germline V lookup: CDR1 MNHNS, CDR2 SASEGT. Trimming pared 2 bases from V and 8 bases from J, leaving 10 bases between. The CDR3 has 13 residues. Written as DNA, the CDR3 is TGTGCCAGCAGTGAACAGGGAATAAAGCCCCAGCATTTT. Its protein product is CASSEQGIKPQHF.

This clone was found a few times. V gene TRBV7-9 combines with J gene TRBJ1-2; a weak D match, TRBD1 (5 bases). The germline CDR1 and CDR2 sequences are SEHNR and FQNEAQ (reference sequence). V gave up 3 bases and J gave up 7 bases, with 12 bases separating them. CDR3 length equals 13 residues. CDR3 sequence: CASSLGGWSGYTF. The CDR3 nucleotides read TGTGCCAGCAGCTTGGGGGGTTGGAGTGGCTACACCTTC.

V is TRBV30 and J is TRBJ2-1, with 7 positions matching TRBD2. The length of the CDR3 is 14 residues. V trimming: 0 bases; J trimming: 8 bases; junction bases outside the gene matches: 7. Germline CDR1 and CDR2: GTSNPN and SVGIG (reference sequence). The CDR3 nucleotides read TGTGCCTGGAGTGTAACCCGGGGGGATTATGAGCAGTTCTTC. Translation gives CAWSVTRGDYEQFF.

The chain links TRBV28 to TRBJ1-5; D gene uncertain. The CDR3 extends over 12 amino acids. Trimming shortened V by 5 bases and J by 5 bases, and 7 bases separated the two germline ends. CDR1 and CDR2 from the germline V gene are MDHEN and SYDVKM. The CDR3 loop reads CASSPLDQPQHF. CDR3 coding DNA: TGTGCCAGCAGTCCTCTCGATCAGCCCCAGCATTTT. The full variable domain, rest sourced from reference TRBV28 and TRBJ1-5, is DVKVTQSSRYLVKRTGEKVFLECVQDMDHENMFWYRQDPGLGLRLIYFSYDVKMKEKGDIPEGYSVSREKKERFSLILESASTNQTSMYLCASSPLDQPQHFGDGTRLSIL.

This chain links TRBV7-2 with TRBJ1-2, with unresolved D. The V gene lost 2 bases and the J gene lost 8 bases, with 15 bases spanning the gap. This CDR3 has 14 amino acids. Germline values: CDR1 SGHTA, CDR2 FQGNSA. The CDR3 region has the DNA TGTGCCAGCAGCTTAATTGTGTCCTCGGGGGGCTACACCTTC. Translating it yields CASSLIVSSGGYTF.